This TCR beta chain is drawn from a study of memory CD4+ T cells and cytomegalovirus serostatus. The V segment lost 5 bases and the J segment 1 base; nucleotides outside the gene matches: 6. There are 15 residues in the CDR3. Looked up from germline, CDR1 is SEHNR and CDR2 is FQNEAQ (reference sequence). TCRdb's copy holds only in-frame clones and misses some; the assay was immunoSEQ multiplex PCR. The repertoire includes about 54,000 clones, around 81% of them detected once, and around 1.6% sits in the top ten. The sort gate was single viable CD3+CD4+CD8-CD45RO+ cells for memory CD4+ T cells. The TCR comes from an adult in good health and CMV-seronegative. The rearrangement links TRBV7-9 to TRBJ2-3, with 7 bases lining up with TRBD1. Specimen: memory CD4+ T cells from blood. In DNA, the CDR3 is TGTGCCAGCAGCGCCCACAGGGGCCGCACAGATACGCAGTATTTT. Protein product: CASSAHRGRTDTQYF. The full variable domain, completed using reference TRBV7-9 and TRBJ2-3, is DTGVSQNPRHKITKRGQNVTFRCDPISEHNRLYWYRQTLGQGPEFLTYFQNEAQLEKSRLLSDRFSAERPKGSFSTLEIQRTEQGDSAMYLCASSAHRGRTDTQYFGPGTRLTVL.